The 32 T cell receptor beta chains listed next were all sequenced from one sample in a study of T cell responses to AZD1222 COVID-19 vaccine. Sequencing used immunoSEQ multiplex PCR; TCRdb keeps in-frame clones, though not all of them. The sample carries under 170,000 clones, roughly 90% recorded once. This sample comprised peripheral blood, obtained 28 days after the second AZD1222 dose. The receptors derive from an adult who received the AZD1222 COVID-19 vaccine.

The sample holds one count of this clone. The chain is built from TRBV6-5 and TRBJ1-1; D gene uncertain. The CDR3 covers 14 residues. V was shortened by 0 bases and J by 5 bases, with 10 bases between the two germline ends. CDR1 and CDR2 from the germline V gene are MNHEY and SVGAGI. CDR3 loop: CASSYSTVGTEAFF. The CDR3 nucleotides read TGTGCCAGCAGTTACTCTACCGTTGGGACTGAAGCTTTCTTT.

This chain links TRBV29-1 with TRBJ2-1, with 7 bases lining up with TRBD2. Germline CDR1 and CDR2: SQVTM and ANQGSEA. This CDR3 is built from 13 residues. V shed 7 bases and J 0 bases; nucleotides not matched to a gene: 3. The CDR3 DNA follows: TGCAGCGCTAGCGGATTCTCCTACAATGAGCAGTTCTTC. Translation gives CSASGFSYNEQFF.

The chain uses TRBV6-6 and TRBJ1-2; 7 bases map to TRBD1. Per germline, CDR1 MNHNY and CDR2 SVGAGI (reference sequence). Trimming took 6 bases from V and 5 from J; bases not matched to a gene: 15. This CDR3 has 16 amino acids. In nucleotides, the CDR3 is TGTGCCAGCAGACCTCGACAGGGCAACTACTTTTATGGCTACACCTTC. It encodes CASRPRQGNYFYGYTF.

V and J are TRBV27 and TRBJ1-1; D not resolved. CDR1 MNHEY and CDR2 SMNVEV come from the germline V gene (reference sequence). Trimming shortened V by 6 bases and J by 0 bases, and 11 bases separated the two germline ends. This CDR3 contains 14 residues. The CDR3 region is CASSVGSVNTEAFF. In DNA, the CDR3 is TGTGCCAGCAGCGTGGGTTCGGTGAACACTGAAGCTTTCTTT.

The chain is built from TRBV9 and TRBJ2-1; a weak D match, TRBD2 (5 bases). Germline CDR1 SGDLS, CDR2 YYNGEE. This CDR3 has 15 amino acids. Trimming left V 1 base short and J 2 bases short, with 10 bases between. Written as DNA, the CDR3 is TGTGCCAGCAGCGTATCTAGCCCTGCCTACAATGAGCAGTTCTTC. Translated: CASSVSSPAYNEQFF.

V gene TRBV11-2 combines with J gene TRBJ2-3; D gene unclear. Germline V gives CDR1 SGHAT, CDR2 FQNNGV. V gave up 1 base and J gave up 2 bases, with 7 bases separating them. The length of the CDR3 is 14 residues. CDR3 protein: CASSLGSNTDTQYF. DNA of the CDR3: TGTGCCAGCAGCTTAGGAAGTAACACAGATACGCAGTATTTT.

V is TRBV15 and J is TRBJ2-3; weak D call: TRBD2 (6 bases). This CDR3 comprises 16 residues. Trimming shortened V by 2 bases and J by 0 bases, and 12 bases separated the two germline ends. CDR1 is LNHNV and CDR2 is YYDKDF in the germline V gene (reference sequence). CDR3 protein: CATSRRGLSSTDTQYF. CDR3 DNA: TGTGCCACCAGCAGAAGAGGACTATCTAGCACAGATACGCAGTATTTT.

The V gene is TRBV29-1, the J gene TRBJ2-7; 7 bases agree with TRBD1. V lost 6 bases, J lost 6 bases, and 5 bases stayed unmatched. The CDR3 is 11 amino acids. CDR1 is SQVTM and CDR2 is ANQGSEA in the germline V gene. CDR3 nucleotides: TGCAGCGTCCAAGACAGGGCCGAGCAGTACTTC. Encoded protein: CSVQDRAEQYF.

V gene TRBV9 combines with J gene TRBJ1-2; weak D call: TRBD1 (5 bases). The CDR3 is 16 amino acids. Germline CDR1 SGDLS, CDR2 YYNGEE. With 0 bases removed from V and 0 bases from J, the gap between germline ends came to 12 bases. The DNA for the CDR3 is TGTGCCAGCAGCGTAGGTACTAGCAGGGCTAACTATGGCTACACCTTC. It translates to CASSVGTSRANYGYTF.

This sequence joins TRBV3-1 (or the pseudogene TRBV3-2) and TRBJ1-6; 7 bases are a match to TRBD1. The CDR3 contains 14 residues. After removal of 5 bases from V and 10 bases from J, the junction contained 8 bases not matched to a gene. From germline, CDR1 is LGHDT and CDR2 YNNKEL (reference sequence). CDR3 region: CASSTTGSGSPLHF. The CDR3 region has the DNA TGTGCCAGCAGCACGACAGGGTCAGGGTCACCCCTCCACTTT.

This chain uses TRBV5-1 with TRBJ2-7, with TRBD1 matching over 9 bases. The CDR3 loop spans 15 amino acids. Germline-derived CDR1 and CDR2 are SGHRS and YFSETQ. J was trimmed by 0 bases and V by 4 bases; bases with no gene match: 5. Here the CDR3 DNA reads TGCGCCAGCAGCATAACGGGACAGGGCTCCTACGAGCAGTACTTC. It is translated as CASSITGQGSYEQYF.

The rearrangement uses TRBV7-9 and TRBJ2-7; TRBD2 matches 10 bases. The CDR3 runs to 15 residues. V trimming: 2 bases; J trimming: 2 bases; junction bases outside the gene matches: 3. CDR1 and CDR2 from the germline V gene are SEHNR and FQNEAQ (reference sequence). CDR3 in amino acids: CASSLSLAGTYEQYF. The CDR3 DNA is TGTGCCAGCAGCTTATCACTAGCGGGGACCTACGAGCAGTACTTC.

J is TRBJ2-5 and V is TRBV15; D not resolved. This CDR3 is built from 14 residues. CDR1 LNHNV and CDR2 YYDKDF come from the germline V gene (reference sequence). Between the trimmed V and J ends, which lost 0 bases and 7 bases, there was a span of 12 bases. CDR3 in amino acids: CATSRDQSPGTQYF. For the CDR3, the DNA is TGTGCCACCAGCAGAGACCAATCCCCAGGGACCCAGTACTTC.

This chain joins TRBV27 and TRBJ1-1; TRBD1 matches at 7 bases. The junction had 12 bases not matched to a gene; V was cut back by 5 bases and J by 6 bases. This CDR3 has 15 residues. Germline V gives CDR1 MNHEY, CDR2 SMNVEV (reference sequence). CDR3 sequence reads: CASSPGTASRAEAFF. In DNA, the CDR3 is TGTGCCAGCAGTCCCGGGACAGCCTCGCGCGCTGAAGCTTTCTTT.

This rearrangement joins TRBV11-2 to TRBJ2-3; 7 bases align to TRBD2. The CDR3 extends over 16 amino acids. In germline, CDR1 is SGHAT, CDR2 FQNNGV. V lost 5 bases to trimming and J lost 8 bases; unmatched junction nucleotides: 16. CDR3 protein: CASSRGERGEGATQYF. Here the CDR3 DNA reads TGTGCCAGCAGCCGAGGGGAGCGGGGAGAAGGTGCTACGCAGTATTTT. The full variable domain, with the rest looked up from reference TRBV11-2 and TRBJ2-3, is EAGVAQSPRYKIIEKRQSVAFWCNPISGHATLYWYQQILGQGPKLLIQFQNNGVVDDSQLPKDRFSAERLKGVDSTLKIQPAKLEDSAVYLCASSRGERGEGATQYFGPGTRLTVL.

The chain carries TRBV3-1 (or the pseudogene TRBV3-2) and TRBJ1-4; a possible D gene is TRBD1 (6 bases). Trimming pared 3 bases from V and 0 bases from J, leaving 11 bases between. The length of the CDR3 is 16 residues. Germline values: CDR1 LGHDT, CDR2 YNNKEL (reference sequence). The CDR3 spells CASSQKGGATNEKLFF. Written as DNA, the CDR3 is TGTGCCAGCAGCCAGAAAGGGGGGGCAACTAATGAAAAACTGTTTTTT.

V usage is TRBV18 and J usage is TRBJ2-5, with 9 bases lining up with TRBD1. CDR1 KGHSH and CDR2 LQKENI come from the germline V gene. The V segment lost 2 bases and the J segment 5 bases; nucleotides outside the gene matches: 3. The CDR3 length is 14 residues. The CDR3 here is CASSPTGGQETQYF. DNA of the CDR3: TGTGCCAGCTCACCAACAGGGGGCCAGGAGACCCAGTACTTC.

The chain carries TRBV30 and TRBJ2-5; D unclear. This CDR3 has 13 residues. V lost 1 base and J 5 bases, leaving 11 bases between the germline ends. Germline V gene data show CDR1 as GTSNPN and CDR2 as SVGIG (reference sequence). The CDR3 sequence is CAWSASRSETQYF. The CDR3 DNA sequence: TGTGCCTGGAGTGCCAGCCGGTCGGAGACCCAGTACTTC.

J is TRBJ1-1 and V is TRBV10-1, with no clear D. Germline V lookup: CDR1 WNHNN, CDR2 SYGVQD (reference sequence). V was clipped by 3 bases and J by 11 bases, with 13 bases between them. The CDR3 is 12 residues long. The CDR3 region has the DNA TGCGCCAGCAGTGACTTGGGCCAGAGGGCTTTCTTT. Protein product: CASSDLGQRAFF.

The rearrangement joins TRBV15 to TRBJ1-1; TRBD1 is a possible D gene (5 bases). Per germline, CDR1 LNHNV and CDR2 YYDKDF (reference sequence). The CDR3 runs to 17 residues. Deletions cut 3 bases from V and 3 bases from J, with 20 bases between. CDR3 coding DNA: TGTGCCACCAGCAGGACTTTACGGGTGGACATGGACACTGAAGCTTTCTTT. Amino acid sequence: CATSRTLRVDMDTEAFF.

The genes are TRBV3-1 (or the pseudogene TRBV3-2) and TRBJ2-7; D call uncertain. The CDR3 contains 16 residues. The germline V and J ends were trimmed by 4 bases and 3 bases, with 19 bases remaining between them. CDR1 and CDR2 from the germline V gene are LGHDT and YNNKEL (reference sequence). CDR3 DNA: TGTGCCAGCAGCCCCGCCCTCTTAGGGATCAACTACGAGCAGTACTTC. It yields the protein CASSPALLGINYEQYF.

This chain uses TRBV29-1 with TRBJ2-7; 9 bases align to TRBD2. V dropped 5 bases and J dropped 3; count of bases not matched to a gene: 14. Germline V gene data show CDR1 as SQVTM and CDR2 as ANQGSEA. The CDR3 has 16 residues. The CDR3 is CSVRDLSGRGNYEQYF. The CDR3 nucleotides read TGCAGCGTTCGCGACCTTAGCGGGAGAGGCAACTACGAGCAGTACTTC.

This clone was observed a single time. This chain links TRBV6-5 with TRBJ2-3; 10 bases match TRBD2. The V and J ends lost 6 bases and 6 bases, in that order; junction bases with no gene match: 9. This CDR3 spans 15 amino acids. Germline V gives CDR1 MNHEY, CDR2 SVGAGI. The CDR3: CASSGYSGRLDTQYF. The CDR3 region has the DNA TGTGCCAGCAGCGGATATAGCGGGAGGTTGGATACGCAGTATTTT.

The V and J genes are TRBV7-2 and TRBJ1-2, with TRBD1 identical over 11 bases. J lost 4 bases, V lost 3 bases, and 7 bases had no gene match. The CDR3 covers 16 residues. Germline CDR1 is SGHTA and CDR2 is FQGNSA. The CDR3 here is CASSFGTGGFFYGYTF. In DNA form, the CDR3 reads TGTGCCAGCAGCTTTGGGACAGGGGGTTTTTTCTATGGCTACACCTTC.

Here the CDR3 DNA reads TGTGCCAGCAGTTCCTCAGGGTTCTATGGCTACACCTTC. Protein sequence: CASSSSGFYGYTF. The chain joins TRBV27 to TRBJ1-2; a possible D gene is TRBD1 (5 bases). This CDR3 region has 13 residues. From germline, CDR1 is MNHEY and CDR2 SMNVEV (reference sequence). V was pared by 4 bases and J by 4 bases, with 10 bases between.

V usage is TRBV7-9 and J usage is TRBJ1-4, with D possibly matching TRBD1 (5 bases). The CDR3 runs to 15 residues. Germline CDR1 reads SEHNR; CDR2 reads FQNEAQ (reference sequence). Trimming cost V 5 bases and J 1 base, with 11 bases left between them. Written as DNA, the CDR3 is TGTGCCAGCAGCCCGCGGGACGGAACTAATGAAAAACTGTTTTTT. This encodes CASSPRDGTNEKLFF.

The chain uses TRBV30 and TRBJ1-3; tentatively, D is TRBD1 (6 bases). The germline gives CDR1 GTSNPN, CDR2 SVGIG (reference sequence). The ends were cut back, 2 bases at V and 7 bases at J, with 15 bases in the middle. The CDR3 contains 14 residues. The CDR3 bases are TGTGCCTGGAGTCTCCGGGACATCAGGAACACCATATATTTT. Its translation is CAWSLRDIRNTIYF.

The chain combines TRBV6-6 with TRBJ1-3; D perhaps matches TRBD1 (6 bases). Germline-derived CDR1 and CDR2 are MNHNY and SVGAGI (reference sequence). The CDR3 contains 12 residues. The ends were cut back, 8 bases at V and 7 bases at J, with 12 bases in the middle. In nucleotides, the CDR3 is TGTGCCAGCGGAAGGGGGGAGAACACCATATATTTT. Translating gives CASGRGENTIYF.

The V gene is TRBV28, the J gene TRBJ2-5, with D possibly matching TRBD2 (5 bases). This CDR3 contains 13 residues. The V end was cut by 7 bases, the J end by 2 bases, with 11 bases between. Looked up from germline, CDR1 is MDHEN and CDR2 is SYDVKM. The CDR3 reads CASTYLAQETQYF. The CDR3 nucleotides are TGTGCCAGCACCTACCTAGCTCAAGAGACCCAGTACTTC.

The chain recombines TRBV5-1 with TRBJ1-6; D is uncertain. This CDR3 spans 15 amino acids. V lost 0 bases, J lost 8 bases, and 12 bases lay in between. CDR1 SGHRS and CDR2 YFSETQ come from the germline V gene. The CDR3 spells CASSLGLTGDSPLHF. The CDR3 nucleotides read TGCGCCAGCAGCTTGGGATTAACTGGGGATTCACCCCTCCACTTT.

The rearrangement links TRBV3-1 (or the pseudogene TRBV3-2) to TRBJ2-6; 10 nucleotides match TRBD1. The CDR3 contains 17 residues. V lost 4 bases, J lost 0 bases, and 3 bases stayed unmatched. Germline V lookup: CDR1 LGHDT, CDR2 YNNKEL (reference sequence). The CDR3 sequence: CASSLTGGSSGANVLTF. Written as DNA, the CDR3 is TGTGCCAGCAGCCTGACAGGGGGCAGCTCTGGGGCCAACGTCCTGACTTTC.

V and J are TRBV6-5 and TRBJ1-5; maybe TRBD1 (5 bases). This CDR3 is built from 14 residues. V lost 0 bases to trimming and J lost 3 bases, with 6 bases between them. Germline CDR1 MNHEY, CDR2 SVGAGI. The CDR3 nucleotides are TGTGCCAGCAGTTACTCAGGGGACAATCAGCCCCAGCATTTT. Encoded protein: CASSYSGDNQPQHF.